Each of the 4 T cell receptor beta chains below was sequenced from the same sample in a study of radiation and T cells in renal cell carcinoma. The time point is: blood 4 weeks post-SBRT, at nephrectomy. Described treatment: 15 Gy SBRT to primary tumor, nephrectomy 4 weeks later. Measured with immunoSEQ multiplex PCR; TCRdb has only the in-frame clones, and not every one. The data hold tens of thousands of clones, with around 81% observed a single time. The sequences come from blood, collected from a patient whose treatment included radiotherapy and nephrectomy. All receptors come from a man over 45 with renal cell carcinoma.

This clone appeared a few times. This chain joins TRBV2 and TRBJ1-2, with 10 positions matching TRBD1. Trimming at V came to 10 bases and at J to 0 bases, leaving 8 bases not matched to a gene. The CDR3 loop spans 15 amino acids. Looked up from germline, CDR1 is SNHLY and CDR2 is FYNNEI. CDR3 sequence: CAIRDRGLTNYGYTF. As DNA, the CDR3 is TGTGCCATCCGAGACAGGGGGCTTACTAACTATGGCTACACCTTC.

The CDR3 protein is CATYPGGTRNTIYF. CDR3 DNA sequence: TGTGCCACTTATCCCGGAGGGACGAGAAACACCATATATTTT. The chain has TRBV19 and TRBJ1-3, with D possibly matching TRBD1 (5 bases). Germline V gene sequence: CDR1 LNHDA, CDR2 SQIVND (reference sequence). The CDR3 runs to 14 residues. V lost 10 bases and J 5 bases, leaving 18 bases between the germline ends.

The chain uses TRBV19 and TRBJ2-7; D uncertain. The CDR3 totals 12 residues. The germline gives CDR1 LNHDA, CDR2 SQIVND (reference sequence). Trimming left V 3 bases short and J 6 bases short, with 9 bases between. Here the CDR3 reads CASSISAGEQYF. The CDR3 DNA reads TGTGCCAGTAGTATCTCAGCTGGCGAGCAGTACTTC.

The chain joins TRBV6-5 to TRBJ1-3; TRBD1 might be the D (5 bases). Between the trimmed V and J ends, which lost 4 bases and 0 bases, there was a span of 13 bases. CDR1 MNHEY and CDR2 SVGAGI come from the germline V gene. The CDR3 contains 16 residues. The DNA for the CDR3 is TGTGCCAGCAGTTCCTGGGACCCCGGCTCTGGAAACACCATATATTTT. Its translation is CASSSWDPGSGNTIYF.